This T cell receptor beta chain was obtained from a study of T-cell memory formation after mild COVID-19. Amplification by 5'RACE using constant-segment primers produced TCR alpha and TCR beta cDNA libraries that carried sample barcodes and UMIs. MiXCR was run by TCRdb on the 5' RACE reads, yielding one entry per CDR3 protein. This repertoire shows just over 400,000 distinct CDR3 sequences, 23% found once; its top ten account for 13%. This CDR3 has 15 amino acids. Germline loops: CDR1 LNHNV, CDR2 YYDKDF (reference sequence). V lost 0 bases, J lost 0 bases, and 8 bases lay in between. Sample: PBMCs or a T cell subset sorted from them (not recorded which). This receptor was obtained from an adult woman who had mild COVID-19 (a few samples of this study predate the infection). Cell type and time point are not known. V gene TRBV15 combines with J gene TRBJ1-2; D gene ambiguous. The chain's CDR3 is CATSRDNTPNYGYTF. CDR3 DNA: TGTGCCACCAGCAGAGATAACACCCCTAACTATGGCTACACCTTC. Based on the CDR3 plus reference TRBV15 and TRBJ1-2, the full variable domain is DAMVIQNPRYQVTQFGKPVTLSCSQTLNHNVMYWYQQKSSQAPKLLFHYYDKDFNNEADTPDNFQSRRPNTSFCFLDIRSPGLGDTAMYLCATSRDNTPNYGYTFGSGTRLTVV.